The 14 T cell receptor beta chains presented below share a single source sample, sequenced in a study of cytomegalovirus exposure and HLA in healthy donors. PCR was performed using 60 Vbeta and 13 Jbeta primers. Assay: immunoSEQ multiplex PCR; the TCRdb copy retains only in-frame clones and omits some. The data contain about 160,000 clones, 70% of them seen just once; the ten biggest clones take up approximately 5%. Sequencing input: PBMCs. Receptors originate from a man between 18 and 35 years old in good health and CMV-seropositive.

The CDR3 here is CASSLYGQSTDTQYF. In DNA form, the CDR3 reads TGTGCCAGCAGCCTATACGGACAGAGCACAGATACGCAGTATTTT. The V and J genes are TRBV5-5 and TRBJ2-3; perhaps TRBD1 as D (6 bases). Trimming took 4 bases from V and 0 from J, leaving 12 bases between them. Germline assignment: CDR1 SGHKS and CDR2 YYEKEE (reference sequence). CDR3 size: 15 residues.

The chain links TRBV15 to TRBJ2-5; possible D gene TRBD2, 5 bases. The germline V gene encodes CDR1 LNHNV and CDR2 YYDKDF (reference sequence). The CDR3 contains 17 residues. The V end lost 3 bases, the J end lost 0 bases, and 17 bases lay between the germline ends. The CDR3 bases are TGTGCCACCAGCAGTTTTCTTAGCGTATCGTACCAAGAGACCCAGTACTTC. This translates into CATSSFLSVSYQETQYF.

This chain joins TRBV6-6 and TRBJ2-1; perhaps TRBD1 as D (5 bases). The CDR3 extends over 14 amino acids. Germline V lookup: CDR1 MNHNY, CDR2 SVGAGI (reference sequence). Trimming took off 5 bases at V and 5 bases at J, with 13 bases between the two ends. CDR3 loop: CASSQPVRDNEQFF. CDR3 bases: TGTGCCAGCAGTCAGCCAGTCAGGGACAATGAGCAGTTCTTC.

The rearrangement links TRBV6-1 to TRBJ2-2; D gene unclear. Looked up from germline, CDR1 is MNHNS and CDR2 is SASEGT. The CDR3 length is 12 residues. The germline V and J ends were trimmed by 7 bases and 4 bases, with 7 bases remaining between them. The CDR3 sequence: CASTVPTGELFF. DNA for the CDR3: TGTGCCAGCACGGTCCCCACCGGGGAGCTGTTTTTT.

This clone was found a few times. The gene calls are TRBV2 and TRBJ1-1; no definite D call. Per germline, CDR1 SNHLY and CDR2 FYNNEI. Trimming removed 10 bases at V and 0 bases at J, with 9 bases between. The CDR3 has 12 amino acids. The CDR3: CATLSLNTEAFF. CDR3 nucleotides: TGTGCCACCCTTTCCCTGAACACTGAAGCTTTCTTT.

V usage is TRBV25-1 and J usage is TRBJ2-1; TRBD2 matches 10 bases. This CDR3 has 17 residues. Germline V gives CDR1 MGHDK, CDR2 SYGVNS. The V segment lost 5 bases and the J segment 6 bases; nucleotides outside the gene matches: 13. This CDR3 is CASSSSVLAGDSNEQFF. CDR3 coding DNA: TGTGCCAGCAGTTCTTCAGTCCTAGCGGGAGATTCCAATGAGCAGTTCTTC.

The table lists this clone with a few counts. The CDR3 loop reads CASSDGPARPYEQYV. In DNA form, the CDR3 reads TGTGCCAGCAGTGACGGCCCAGCGAGACCTTACGAGCAGTACGTC. This chain links TRBV6-1 with TRBJ2-7; D gene unclear. The ends were cut back, 3 bases at V and 4 bases at J, with 16 bases in the middle. This CDR3 has 15 amino acids. The V gene's germline CDR1 is MNHNS and CDR2 SASEGT.

The rearrangement joins TRBV2 to TRBJ1-6, with 9 positions matching TRBD1. After removal of 4 bases from V and 8 bases from J, the junction contained 9 bases not matched to a gene. Germline lookup yields CDR1 SNHLY and CDR2 FYNNEI. This CDR3 spans 16 amino acids. The CDR3 loop reads CASSVPRDRADSPLHF. CDR3 sequence (DNA): TGTGCCAGCAGTGTCCCCCGGGACAGGGCCGATTCACCCCTCCACTTT.

V is TRBV4-1 and J is TRBJ2-5; D may be TRBD2 (5 bases). The V end lost 4 bases, the J end lost 3 bases, and 15 bases lay between the germline ends. Germline CDR1 reads MGHRA; CDR2 reads YSYEKL. The CDR3 is made up of 15 amino acids. This CDR3 is CASSLTRGSKETQYF. CDR3 nucleotide sequence: TGCGCCAGCAGCCTTACCCGGGGTTCGAAAGAGACCCAGTACTTC.

This clone has just a few counts. This chain joins TRBV18 and TRBJ2-2; D uncertain. V dropped 3 bases and J dropped 3 bases, with 5 bases sitting between them. The CDR3 spans 13 residues. Germline V gives CDR1 KGHSH, CDR2 LQKENI. In DNA form, the CDR3 reads TGTGCCAGCTCACCTTATGACACCGGGGAGCTGTTTTTT. It encodes CASSPYDTGELFF.

The chain links TRBV27 to TRBJ2-7, with TRBD1 identical over 8 bases. Germline V lookup: CDR1 MNHEY, CDR2 SMNVEV (reference sequence). The V and J ends lost 9 bases and 2 bases, in that order; junction bases with no gene match: 6. The CDR3 is 13 residues long. Here the CDR3 reads CASRRTGTYEQYV. The DNA of the CDR3 is TGTGCCAGTCGGAGGACAGGGACCTACGAGCAGTACGTC.

This clone was seen a few times. The chain combines TRBV7-8 with TRBJ2-1; 10 bases line up with TRBD1. CDR1 SGHVS and CDR2 FQNEAQ come from the germline V gene. Germline trimming cut 5 bases from V and 5 bases from J; bases unmatched to any gene: 6. The CDR3 length is 15 residues. The CDR3 loop reads CASSAGQGLNNEQFF. CDR3 bases: TGTGCCAGCAGCGCGGGACAGGGGTTAAACAATGAGCAGTTCTTC.

The chain combines TRBV9 with TRBJ2-5, with D unclear. The CDR3 sequence is 14 residues long. The V end was cut by 3 bases, the J end by 7 bases, with 16 bases between. CDR1 and CDR2 from the germline V gene are SGDLS and YYNGEE. The CDR3 DNA reads as TGTGCCAGCAGCGCCACCCCGCTACCCGGGACCCAGTACTTC. It is translated as CASSATPLPGTQYF.

This chain links TRBV10-3 with TRBJ1-1; TRBD1 agrees at 11 bases. This CDR3 comprises 15 residues. Germline trimming cut 10 bases from V and 4 bases from J; bases unmatched to any gene: 11. Germline-derived CDR1 and CDR2 are ENHRY and SYGVKD. The CDR3 coding sequence is TGTGCCACCCGAGGCGGACAGGGGGCGCCCACTGAAGCTTTCTTT. It translates to CATRGGQGAPTEAFF.